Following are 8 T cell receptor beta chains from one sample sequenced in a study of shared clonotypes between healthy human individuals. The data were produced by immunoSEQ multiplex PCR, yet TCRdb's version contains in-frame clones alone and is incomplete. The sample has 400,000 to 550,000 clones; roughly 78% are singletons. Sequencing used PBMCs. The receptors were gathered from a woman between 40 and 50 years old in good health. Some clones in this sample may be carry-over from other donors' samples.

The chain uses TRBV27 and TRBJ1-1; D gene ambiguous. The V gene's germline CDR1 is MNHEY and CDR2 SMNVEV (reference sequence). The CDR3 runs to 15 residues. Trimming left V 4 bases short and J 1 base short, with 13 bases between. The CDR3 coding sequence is TGTGCCAGCAGTTCGTTCAATTGGGGGAACACTGAAGCTTTCTTT. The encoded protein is CASSSFNWGNTEAFF.

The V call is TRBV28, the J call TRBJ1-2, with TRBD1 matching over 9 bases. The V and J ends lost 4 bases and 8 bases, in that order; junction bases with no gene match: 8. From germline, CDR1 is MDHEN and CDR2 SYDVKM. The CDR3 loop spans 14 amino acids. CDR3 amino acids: CASSSSGTGRGYTF. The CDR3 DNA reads TGTGCCAGCAGTTCGTCCGGGACAGGGCGCGGCTACACCTTC.

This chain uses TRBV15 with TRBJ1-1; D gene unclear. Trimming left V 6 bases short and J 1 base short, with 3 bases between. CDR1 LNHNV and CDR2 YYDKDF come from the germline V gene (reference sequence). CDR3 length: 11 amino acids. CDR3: CATRGNTEAFF. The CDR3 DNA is TGTGCCACCAGGGGGAACACTGAAGCTTTCTTT.

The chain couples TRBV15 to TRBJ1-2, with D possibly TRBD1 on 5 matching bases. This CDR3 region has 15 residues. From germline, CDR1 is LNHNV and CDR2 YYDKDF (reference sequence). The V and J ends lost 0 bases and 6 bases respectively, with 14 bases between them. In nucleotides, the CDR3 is TGTGCCACCAGCAGAGATTTCGGGGGAATCCATGGCTACACCTTC. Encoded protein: CATSRDFGGIHGYTF.

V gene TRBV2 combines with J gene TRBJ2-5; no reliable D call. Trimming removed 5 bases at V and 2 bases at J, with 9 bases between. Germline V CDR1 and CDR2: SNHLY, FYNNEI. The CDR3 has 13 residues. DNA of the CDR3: TGTGCCAGCAGTACCGACAAGCAAGAGACCCAGTACTTC. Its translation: CASSTDKQETQYF.

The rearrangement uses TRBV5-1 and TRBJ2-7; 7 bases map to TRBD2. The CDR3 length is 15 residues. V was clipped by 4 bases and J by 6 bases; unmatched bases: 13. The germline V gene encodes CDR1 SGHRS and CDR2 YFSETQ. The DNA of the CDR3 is TGCGCCAGCAGCCGGGAGGAAATAAGCGGGCCCGAGCAGTACTTC. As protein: CASSREEISGPEQYF.

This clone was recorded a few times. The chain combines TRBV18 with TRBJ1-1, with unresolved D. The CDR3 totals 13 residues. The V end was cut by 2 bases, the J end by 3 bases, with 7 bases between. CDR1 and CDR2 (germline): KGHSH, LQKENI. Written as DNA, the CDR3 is TGTGCCAGCTCACCAGGGGTGGACACTGAAGCTTTCTTT. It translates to CASSPGVDTEAFF.

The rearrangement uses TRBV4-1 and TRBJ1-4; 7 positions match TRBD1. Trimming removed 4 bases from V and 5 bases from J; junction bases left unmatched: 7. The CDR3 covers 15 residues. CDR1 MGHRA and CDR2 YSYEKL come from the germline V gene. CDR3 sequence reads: CASSRQGDDNEKLFF. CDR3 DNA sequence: TGCGCCAGCAGCCGACAGGGCGACGACAATGAAAAACTGTTTTTT.